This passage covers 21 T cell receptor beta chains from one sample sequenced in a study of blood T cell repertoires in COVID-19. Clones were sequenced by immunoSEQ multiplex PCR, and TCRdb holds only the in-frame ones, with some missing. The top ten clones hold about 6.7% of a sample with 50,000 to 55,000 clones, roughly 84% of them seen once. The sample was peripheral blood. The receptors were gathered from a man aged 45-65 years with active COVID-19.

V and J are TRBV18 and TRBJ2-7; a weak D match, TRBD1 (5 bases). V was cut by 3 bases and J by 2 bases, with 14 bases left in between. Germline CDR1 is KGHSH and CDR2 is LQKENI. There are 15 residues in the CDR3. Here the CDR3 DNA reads TGTGCCAGCTCACCCACGGGCCCGACAGCCTACGAGCAGTACTTC. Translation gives CASSPTGPTAYEQYF. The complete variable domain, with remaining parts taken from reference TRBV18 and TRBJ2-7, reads NAGVMQNPRHLVRRRGQEARLRCSPMKGHSHVYWYRQLPEEGLKFMVYLQKENIIDESGMPKERFSAEFPKEGPSILRIQQVVRGDSAAYFCASSPTGPTAYEQYFGPGTRLTVT.

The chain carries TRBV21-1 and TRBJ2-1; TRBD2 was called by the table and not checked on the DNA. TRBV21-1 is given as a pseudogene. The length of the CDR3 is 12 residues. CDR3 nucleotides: TGTGCCAGCAGCCCCGGGGGATATGAGCAGTTCTTC. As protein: CASSPGGYEQFF.

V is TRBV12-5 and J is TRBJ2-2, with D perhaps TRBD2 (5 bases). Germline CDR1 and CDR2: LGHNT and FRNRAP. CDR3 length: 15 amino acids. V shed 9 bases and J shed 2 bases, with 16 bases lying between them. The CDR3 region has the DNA TGTGCTAGCTGGCGGACGGGAACTAACACCGGGGAGCTGTTTTTT. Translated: CASWRTGTNTGELFF.

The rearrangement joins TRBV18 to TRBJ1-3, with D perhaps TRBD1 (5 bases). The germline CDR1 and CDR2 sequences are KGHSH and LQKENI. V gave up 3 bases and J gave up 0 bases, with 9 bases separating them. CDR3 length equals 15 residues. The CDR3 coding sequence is TGTGCCAGCTCACCCTTAGGACACTCTGGAAACACCATATATTTT. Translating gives CASSPLGHSGNTIYF.

CDR3 nucleotide sequence: TGTGCCACTGGGGCGGGCACAGATACGCAGTATTTT. Amino acid sequence: CATGAGTDTQYF. The V and J genes are TRBV10-3 and TRBJ2-3; TRBD1 is a possible D gene (5 bases). The V gene's germline CDR1 is ENHRY and CDR2 SYGVKD. Trimming took off 10 bases at V and 1 base at J, with 9 bases between the two ends. CDR3 size: 12 residues.

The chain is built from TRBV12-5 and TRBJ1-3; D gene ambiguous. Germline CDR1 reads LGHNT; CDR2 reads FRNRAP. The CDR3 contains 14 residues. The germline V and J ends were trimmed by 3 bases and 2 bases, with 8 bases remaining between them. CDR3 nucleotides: TGTGCTAGTGGTTTAACCGGGGCTGGAAACACCATATATTTT. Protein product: CASGLTGAGNTIYF.

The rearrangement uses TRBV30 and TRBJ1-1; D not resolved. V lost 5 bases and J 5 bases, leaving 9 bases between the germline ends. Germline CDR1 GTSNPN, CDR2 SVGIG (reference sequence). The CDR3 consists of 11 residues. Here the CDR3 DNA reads TGTGCCTGGGGCCGGGTGACTGAAGCTTTCTTT. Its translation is CAWGRVTEAFF.

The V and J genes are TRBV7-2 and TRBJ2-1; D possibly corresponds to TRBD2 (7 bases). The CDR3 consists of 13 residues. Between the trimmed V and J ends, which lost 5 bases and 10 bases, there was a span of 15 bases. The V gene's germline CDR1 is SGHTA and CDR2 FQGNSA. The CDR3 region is CASSPGGFGEQFF. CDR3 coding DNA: TGTGCCAGCAGCCCGGGGGGCTTCGGGGAGCAGTTCTTC. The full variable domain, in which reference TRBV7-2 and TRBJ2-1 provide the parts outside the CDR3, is GAGVSQSPSNKVTEKGKDVELRCDPISGHTALYWYRQSLGQGLEFLIYFQGNSAPDKSGLPSDRFSAERTGGSVSTLTIQRTQQEDSAVYLCASSPGGFGEQFFGPGTRLTVL.

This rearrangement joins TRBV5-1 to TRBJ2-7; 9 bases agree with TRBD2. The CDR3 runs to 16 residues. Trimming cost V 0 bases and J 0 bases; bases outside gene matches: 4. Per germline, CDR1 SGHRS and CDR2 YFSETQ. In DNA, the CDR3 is TGCGCCAGCAGCTTGGGGGGTAGCGGGAGCTCCTACGAGCAGTACTTC. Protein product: CASSLGGSGSSYEQYF. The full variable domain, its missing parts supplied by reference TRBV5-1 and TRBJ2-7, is KAGVTQTPRYLIKTRGQQVTLSCSPISGHRSVSWYQQTPGQGLQFLFEYFSETQRNKGNFPGRFSGRQFSNSRSEMNVSTLELGDSALYLCASSLGGSGSSYEQYFGPGTRLTVT.

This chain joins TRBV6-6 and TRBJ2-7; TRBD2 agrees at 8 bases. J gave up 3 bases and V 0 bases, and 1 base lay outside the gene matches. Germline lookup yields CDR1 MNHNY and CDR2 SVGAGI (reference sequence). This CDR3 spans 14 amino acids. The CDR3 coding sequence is TGTGCCAGCAGTTACTCCGGGAGGGTCTACGAGCAGTACTTC. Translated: CASSYSGRVYEQYF.

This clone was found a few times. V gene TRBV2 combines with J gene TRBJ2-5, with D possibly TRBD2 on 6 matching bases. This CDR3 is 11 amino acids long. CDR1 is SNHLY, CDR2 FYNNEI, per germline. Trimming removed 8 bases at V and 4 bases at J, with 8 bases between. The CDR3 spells CASRGIETQYF. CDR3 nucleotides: TGTGCCAGCCGGGGGATAGAGACCCAGTACTTC.

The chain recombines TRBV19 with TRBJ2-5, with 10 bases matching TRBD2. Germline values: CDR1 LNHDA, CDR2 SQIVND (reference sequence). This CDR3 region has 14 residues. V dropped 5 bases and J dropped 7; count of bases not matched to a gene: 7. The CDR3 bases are TGTGCCAGTAGTGGGACTAGCGTTCCGTGGACCCAGTACTTC. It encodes CASSGTSVPWTQYF.

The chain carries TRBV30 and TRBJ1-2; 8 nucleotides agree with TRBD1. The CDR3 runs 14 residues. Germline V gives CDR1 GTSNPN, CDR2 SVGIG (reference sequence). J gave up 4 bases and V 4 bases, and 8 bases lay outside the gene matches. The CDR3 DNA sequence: TGTGCCTGGACACGGACAGGGAATGGCTATGGCTACACCTTC. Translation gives CAWTRTGNGYGYTF.

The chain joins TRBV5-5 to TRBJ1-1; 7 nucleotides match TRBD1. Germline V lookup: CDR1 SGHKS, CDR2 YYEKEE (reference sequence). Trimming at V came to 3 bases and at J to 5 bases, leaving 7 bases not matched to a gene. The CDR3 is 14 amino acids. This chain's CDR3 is CASSYRGVGTEAFF. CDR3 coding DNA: TGTGCCAGCAGCTACAGGGGCGTTGGTACTGAAGCTTTCTTT.

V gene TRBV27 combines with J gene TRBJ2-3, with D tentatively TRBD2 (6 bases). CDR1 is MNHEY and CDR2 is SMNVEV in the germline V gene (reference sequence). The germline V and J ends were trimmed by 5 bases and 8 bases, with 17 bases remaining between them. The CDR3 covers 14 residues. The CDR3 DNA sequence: TGTGCCAGCAGTCAGCAAGGGGCCGGGAGTACGCAGTATTTT. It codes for CASSQQGAGSTQYF.

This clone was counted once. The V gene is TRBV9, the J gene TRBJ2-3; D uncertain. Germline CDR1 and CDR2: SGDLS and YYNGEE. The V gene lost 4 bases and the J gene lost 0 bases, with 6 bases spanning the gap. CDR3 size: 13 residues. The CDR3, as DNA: TGTGCCAGCAGCCTCCCTAGCACAGATACGCAGTATTTT. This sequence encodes CASSLPSTDTQYF.

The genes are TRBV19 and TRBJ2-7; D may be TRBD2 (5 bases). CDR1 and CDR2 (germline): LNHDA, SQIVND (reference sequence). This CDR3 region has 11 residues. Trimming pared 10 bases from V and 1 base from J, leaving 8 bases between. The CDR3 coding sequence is TGTGCCACAAGGACTTCCTACGAGCAGTACTTC. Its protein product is CATRTSYEQYF.

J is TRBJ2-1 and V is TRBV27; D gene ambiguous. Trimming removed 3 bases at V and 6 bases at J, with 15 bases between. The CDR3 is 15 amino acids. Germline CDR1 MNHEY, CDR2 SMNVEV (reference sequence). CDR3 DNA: TGTGCCAGCAGTTTTCTCCCATCACCAGGCAATGAGCAGTTCTTC. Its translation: CASSFLPSPGNEQFF.

In DNA, the CDR3 is TGTGCCAGCAGTGAATACAGCGGAAACACCATATATTTT. Its protein product is CASSEYSGNTIYF. The chain has TRBV6-1 and TRBJ1-3; D is uncertain. Germline V gives CDR1 MNHNS, CDR2 SASEGT. This CDR3 has 13 residues. V was clipped by 2 bases and J by 4 bases, with 6 bases between them.

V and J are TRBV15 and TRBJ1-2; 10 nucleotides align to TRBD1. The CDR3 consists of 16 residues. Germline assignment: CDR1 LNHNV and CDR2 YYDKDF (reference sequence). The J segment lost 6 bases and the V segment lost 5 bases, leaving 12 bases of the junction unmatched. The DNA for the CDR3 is TGTGCCACCAGCGGGGACAGGGGTGGAACTCCCGATGGCTACACCTTC. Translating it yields CATSGDRGGTPDGYTF.

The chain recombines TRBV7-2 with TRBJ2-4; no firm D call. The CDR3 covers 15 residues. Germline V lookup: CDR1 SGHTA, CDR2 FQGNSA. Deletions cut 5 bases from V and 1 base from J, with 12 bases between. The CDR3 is CASSPQWAAKNIQYF. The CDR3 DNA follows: TGTGCCAGCAGCCCTCAGTGGGCGGCCAAAAACATTCAGTACTTC.